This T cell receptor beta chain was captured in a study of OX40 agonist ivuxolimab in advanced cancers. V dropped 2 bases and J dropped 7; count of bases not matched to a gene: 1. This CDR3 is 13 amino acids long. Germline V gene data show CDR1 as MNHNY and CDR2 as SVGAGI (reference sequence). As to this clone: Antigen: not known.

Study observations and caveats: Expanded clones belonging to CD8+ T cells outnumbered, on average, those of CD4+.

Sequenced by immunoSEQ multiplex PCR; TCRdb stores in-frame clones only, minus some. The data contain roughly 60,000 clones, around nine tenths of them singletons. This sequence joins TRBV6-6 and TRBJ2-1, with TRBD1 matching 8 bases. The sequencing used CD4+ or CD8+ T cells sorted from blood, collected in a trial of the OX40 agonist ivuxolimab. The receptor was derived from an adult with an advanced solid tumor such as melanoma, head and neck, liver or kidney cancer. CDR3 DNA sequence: TGTGCCAGCAGTTACCAGGGGGCAAATGAGCAGTTCTTC. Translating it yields CASSYQGANEQFF.